This T cell receptor beta chain was sequenced during a study of cytomegalovirus exposure and HLA in healthy donors. Study-level background: Around 80 million unique TCRs from HLA-typed donors were held in an early data release. Broader study findings: Sequencing depth roughly uniform across donors was assumed in presence/absence analyses.

Primers: 60 Vbeta forward and 13 Jbeta reverse. Sequencing used immunoSEQ multiplex PCR; TCRdb keeps in-frame clones, though not all of them. The data show about 60,000 clones, around 70% seen once. Germline V gives CDR1 SQVTM, CDR2 ANQGSEA. The CDR3 is 12 residues long. V lost 4 bases, J lost 0 bases, and 7 bases lay in between. This clone was counted a few times. Its target is not known. Sequenced: PBMCs. The source is a woman aged 60-75 years in good health and CMV-seropositive. The rearrangement links TRBV29-1 to TRBJ2-7; D remains ambiguous. The DNA of the CDR3 is TGCAGCGTTGTTAATAGCTCCTACGAGCAGTACTTC. Translated, it gives CSVVNSSYEQYF.